The 11 T cell receptor beta chains below come from one sample, sequenced in a study of blood T cell repertoires in COVID-19. Some clones are missing from TCRdb's copy, which holds only in-frame ones; the method was immunoSEQ multiplex PCR. Here the sample spans approximately 220,000 clones, roughly nine tenths being singletons. Sequenced sample: PBMCs or T cells enriched from blood (not recorded which). All receptors come from a woman younger than 45 with acute COVID-19.

CDR3 sequence (DNA): TGTGCCAGCAGCTTCGGACTAGCGGGTTACAATGAGCAGTTCTTC. Amino acids: CASSFGLAGYNEQFF. This chain uses TRBV9 with TRBJ2-1; 11 bases agree with TRBD2. The CDR3 runs to 15 residues. The germline V gene encodes CDR1 SGDLS and CDR2 YYNGEE. V dropped 4 bases and J dropped 4; count of bases not matched to a gene: 4.

This clone was found once. The chain is built from TRBV10-3 and TRBJ2-7; TRBD2 might be the D (5 bases). The germline V gene has CDR1 ENHRY and CDR2 SYGVKD. The CDR3 length is 14 residues. Trimming took off 6 bases at V and 7 bases at J, with 19 bases between the two ends. CDR3 amino acids: CAISPSKPPGEQYF. DNA for the CDR3: TGTGCCATCAGCCCGAGTAAGCCCCCGGGGGAGCAGTACTTC.

The chain uses TRBV5-4 and TRBJ2-7; 9 bases are a match to TRBD1. The ends lost 3 bases at V and 0 bases at J; junction bases unmatched: 7. Germline CDR1 and CDR2: SGHNT and YYREEE (reference sequence). CDR3 length: 16 residues. The CDR3 DNA is TGTGCCAGCAGCTGGGGAGGGACAGGGAGCTCCTACGAGCAGTACTTC. This encodes CASSWGGTGSSYEQYF.

The DNA for the CDR3 is TGCGCCAGCAGCCAAAGAGACAGGGCGTGGCCCCAGCATTTT. It translates to CASSQRDRAWPQHF. The chain couples TRBV4-1 to TRBJ1-5, with 7 bases aligning to TRBD1. This CDR3 has 14 residues. CDR1 is MGHRA and CDR2 is YSYEKL in the germline V gene. The ends lost 2 bases at V and 9 bases at J; junction bases unmatched: 7.

This clone was seen more than once but under ten times. V gene TRBV6-5 combines with J gene TRBJ1-1, with 8 bases matching TRBD1. Germline lookup yields CDR1 MNHEY and CDR2 SVGAGI. This CDR3 has 15 amino acids. V dropped 5 bases and J dropped 3; count of bases not matched to a gene: 8. CDR3 sequence reads: CASSRRGPWDTEAFF. The CDR3 coding sequence is TGTGCCAGCAGTCGCAGGGGGCCCTGGGACACTGAAGCTTTCTTT.

The V gene is TRBV5-6, the J gene TRBJ2-3; 7 positions agree with TRBD1. The germline gives CDR1 SGHDT, CDR2 YYEEEE. CDR3 size: 12 residues. The trim removed 4 bases at V and 10 bases at J, leaving 6 bases unmatched. CDR3 bases: TGTGCCAGCAGCCAGGACAGGAATTCGCAGTATTTT. This codes for CASSQDRNSQYF. Based on the CDR3 plus reference TRBV5-6 and TRBJ2-3, the full variable domain is DAGVTQSPTHLIKTRGQQVTLRCSPKSGHDTVSWYQQALGQGPQFIFQYYEEEERQRGNFPDRFSGHQFPNYSSELNVNALLLGDSALYLCASSQDRNSQYFGPGTRLTVL.

The CDR3 reads CASSQFMSGQHF. Here the CDR3 DNA reads TGTGCCAGCAGCCAGTTTATGTCGGGCCAGCATTTT. V and J are TRBV7-2 and TRBJ1-5; D is uncertain. The CDR3 runs 12 residues. CDR1 and CDR2 (germline): SGHTA, FQGNSA. Trimming pared 5 bases from V and 12 bases from J, leaving 14 bases between.

V usage is TRBV5-4 and J usage is TRBJ2-3, with D possibly being TRBD2 (6 bases). From germline, CDR1 is SGHNT and CDR2 YYREEE (reference sequence). The CDR3 sequence is 14 residues long. Trimming shortened V by 4 bases and J by 1 base, and 10 bases separated the two germline ends. The CDR3 loop reads CASSPGTRTDTQYF. The CDR3 DNA reads as TGTGCCAGCAGCCCAGGGACTCGCACAGATACGCAGTATTTT.

V is TRBV28 and J is TRBJ2-7; 7 positions match TRBD1. V lost 7 bases to trimming and J lost 0 bases; unmatched junction nucleotides: 6. The CDR3 loop spans 14 amino acids. The V gene's germline CDR1 is MDHEN and CDR2 SYDVKM. CDR3 DNA sequence: TGTGCCAGCACCCTAGACAGGGACTCCTACGAGCAGTACTTC. Protein: CASTLDRDSYEQYF.

This chain joins TRBV27 and TRBJ2-1; 10 bases are shared with TRBD1. V was pared by 8 bases and J by 5 bases, with 6 bases of the junction left unmatched. The CDR3 covers 14 residues. CDR1 is MNHEY and CDR2 is SMNVEV in the germline V gene (reference sequence). The chain's CDR3 is CASLRDRGDNEQFF. The CDR3 coding sequence is TGTGCCAGCTTAAGGGACAGGGGTGACAATGAGCAGTTCTTC.

V is TRBV2 and J is TRBJ1-4; perhaps TRBD1 as D (6 bases). V lost 7 bases to trimming and J lost 7 bases, with 16 bases between them. CDR3 size: 14 residues. In germline, CDR1 is SNHLY, CDR2 FYNNEI. Here the CDR3 reads CASTRTASREKLFF. The CDR3 DNA reads TGTGCCAGCACCCGGACAGCCTCGCGTGAAAAACTGTTTTTT.